These 21 T cell receptor beta chains share one sample of origin, sequenced in a study of blood T cell repertoires in COVID-19. Data came from immunoSEQ multiplex PCR; TCRdb stores just in-frame clones and leaves some out. The sample lists over 350,000 clones, around 89% occurring once. The material sequenced was peripheral blood. These receptors were taken from a woman aged 30 to 39 with acute or convalescent COVID-19.

The table lists this clone with a count of one. The CDR3 DNA reads as TGTGCCAGTAGTGCCTCCGGGACTAAAACCTACGAGCAGTACTTC. Protein: CASSASGTKTYEQYF. The chain has TRBV19 and TRBJ2-7; 7 bases are a match to TRBD2. Trimming took 5 bases from V and 2 from J; bases not matched to a gene: 9. Germline V lookup: CDR1 LNHDA, CDR2 SQIVND (reference sequence). This CDR3 spans 15 amino acids.

V and J are TRBV2 and TRBJ2-2; 8 nucleotides match TRBD2. CDR3 length: 14 residues. V lost 7 bases to trimming and J lost 2 bases; unmatched junction nucleotides: 3. Germline values: CDR1 SNHLY, CDR2 FYNNEI. The CDR3 reads CASTGGGNTGELFF. CDR3 nucleotides: TGTGCCAGCACCGGGGGGGGTAACACCGGGGAGCTGTTTTTT.

V and J are TRBV28 and TRBJ1-2; possibly TRBD1 for D (6 bases). CDR3 length equals 15 residues. Trimming pared 5 bases from V and 6 bases from J, leaving 19 bases between. Germline values: CDR1 MDHEN, CDR2 SYDVKM. CDR3 DNA sequence: TGTGCCAGCAGTCGATCCGGACAGCACCATAATGGCTACACCTTC. It specifies CASSRSGQHHNGYTF.

This chain uses TRBV15 with TRBJ2-5, with no clear D. The CDR3 sequence is 14 residues long. Trimming cost V 4 bases and J 1 base, with 10 bases left between them. Germline V gene lookup returns CDR1 LNHNV and CDR2 YYDKDF (reference sequence). CDR3 region: CATSTGVSQETQYF. The CDR3 DNA reads TGTGCCACCAGCACCGGTGTGAGCCAAGAGACCCAGTACTTC.

The sample holds one count of this clone. The chain carries TRBV27 and TRBJ2-1, with TRBD2 matching 10 bases. Germline CDR1 and CDR2: MNHEY and SMNVEV (reference sequence). The ends lost 4 bases at V and 6 bases at J; junction bases unmatched: 6. CDR3 length: 15 amino acids. DNA for the CDR3: TGTGCCAGCAGTTGGAGCGGGGGGGCGGGCAATGAGCAGTTCTTC. Translating gives CASSWSGGAGNEQFF.

The chain recombines TRBV2 with TRBJ1-3; TRBD1 matches at 9 bases. The CDR3 is 15 residues long. Germline V CDR1 and CDR2: SNHLY, FYNNEI. V was clipped by 5 bases and J by 4 bases; unmatched bases: 6. The CDR3 sequence is CASSPGTGYGNTIYF. The CDR3 DNA is TGTGCCAGCAGTCCCGGGACAGGGTACGGAAACACCATATATTTT.

Concerning this clone itself: The sample contains more than one DNA sequence encoding this CDR3. This CDR3 reads CASSSGQGTDTQYF. CDR3 DNA: TGCGCCAGCAGCTCCGGACAGGGCACAGATACGCAGTATTTT. The rearrangement uses TRBV5-1 and TRBJ2-3; 7 nucleotides agree with TRBD1. Per germline, CDR1 SGHRS and CDR2 YFSETQ. V was pared by 3 bases and J by 1 base, with 2 bases of the junction left unmatched. The CDR3 spans 14 residues.

Points on this clone: An end of the junction does not agree with germline; a read error may underlie this. This chain links TRBV12-3 or TRBV12-4 with TRBJ2-7, with 8 bases lining up with TRBD1. The CDR3 has 13 amino acids. CDR3 bases: TGTGCCAGCAGCTTAGGAGACAGGGGCGAGCAGTACTTC. Translation gives CASSLGDRGEQYF.

The V and J genes are TRBV7-9 and TRBJ1-2; D uncertain. There are 14 residues in the CDR3. Trimming stripped 5 bases from V and 4 bases from J, with 14 bases between. Germline CDR1 and CDR2: SEHNR and FQNEAQ (reference sequence). The CDR3 here is CASSARGRPYGYTF. Here the CDR3 DNA reads TGTGCCAGCAGCGCACGTGGGAGGCCCTATGGCTACACCTTC.

In its sample, this clone was seen once. The V call is TRBV28, the J call TRBJ1-1, with 7 bases identical to TRBD1. CDR1 and CDR2 from the germline V gene are MDHEN and SYDVKM. J was trimmed by 0 bases and V by 3 bases; bases with no gene match: 16. This CDR3 spans 19 amino acids. The CDR3 loop reads CASSFPGGWPGGMNTEAFF. In DNA form, the CDR3 reads TGTGCCAGCAGTTTCCCCGGCGGGTGGCCAGGGGGGATGAACACTGAAGCTTTCTTT.

V gene TRBV5-1 combines with J gene TRBJ2-1; 9 nucleotides match TRBD2. Looked up from germline, CDR1 is SGHRS and CDR2 is YFSETQ. This CDR3 has 16 amino acids. With V trimmed by 0 bases and J by 9 bases, 10 bases remained unmatched. CDR3 DNA: TGCGCCAGCAGCTTGGGAGGGACTAGCTTCCGCGGTGAGCAGTTCTTC. Residues: CASSLGGTSFRGEQFF.

The genes are TRBV28 and TRBJ1-2; D is perhaps TRBD1 (5 bases). The CDR3 has 12 residues. CDR1 is MDHEN and CDR2 is SYDVKM in the germline V gene. V was shortened by 6 bases and J by 3 bases, with 8 bases between the two germline ends. CDR3 bases: TGTGCCAGCAGGCAGGGTTACTATGGCTACACCTTC. Protein sequence: CASRQGYYGYTF.

The chain has TRBV4-1 and TRBJ2-3; TRBD2 aligns across 9 bases. From germline, CDR1 is MGHRA and CDR2 YSYEKL. The CDR3 has 16 residues. V lost 8 bases to trimming and J lost 2 bases; unmatched junction nucleotides: 11. CDR3 in DNA: TGCGCCAGCGAAGCGGGGGGCAACCCGACCACAGATACGCAGTATTTT. Translation: CASEAGGNPTTDTQYF.

This clone was detected only once. CDR3 in DNA: TGTGCCTGGAGTATTGGGACAGCTTATACCTACGAGCAGTACTTC. The encoded protein is CAWSIGTAYTYEQYF. The genes are TRBV30 and TRBJ2-7, with 7 bases matching TRBD1. Germline assignment: CDR1 GTSNPN and CDR2 SVGIG (reference sequence). The CDR3 length is 15 residues. J lost 2 bases, V lost 2 bases, and 9 bases had no gene match.

This sequence joins TRBV9 and TRBJ2-1; TRBD1 aligns across 7 bases. The CDR3 covers 20 residues. From germline, CDR1 is SGDLS and CDR2 YYNGEE. V was clipped by 4 bases and J by 5 bases; unmatched bases: 24. CDR3 sequence reads: CASSNSQDRGLIRKNNEQFF. DNA of the CDR3: TGTGCCAGCAGCAACTCACAGGATAGGGGGCTGATAAGAAAAAACAATGAGCAGTTCTTC.

A single count supports this clone. This chain uses TRBV4-2 with TRBJ1-1; D remains unclear. The germline gives CDR1 LGHNA, CDR2 YNFKEQ. This CDR3 spans 14 amino acids. V was cut by 0 bases and J by 3 bases, with 8 bases left in between. The CDR3 is CASSQEIGDTEAFF. CDR3 DNA: TGTGCCAGCAGCCAAGAAATCGGGGACACTGAAGCTTTCTTT.

This clone was seen only once. The rearrangement uses TRBV16 and TRBJ2-7, with TRBD2 matching over 7 bases. J lost 0 bases, V lost 0 bases, and 2 bases had no gene match. Germline V gene sequence: CDR1 KGHSY, CDR2 FQNENV. The CDR3 extends over 15 amino acids. The CDR3: CASSQSGGSSYEQYF. As DNA, the CDR3 is TGTGCCAGCAGCCAATCGGGCGGGAGCTCCTACGAGCAGTACTTC. The variable domain in full, with the rest retrieved from reference TRBV16 and TRBJ2-7, is GEEVAQTPKHLVRGEGQKAKLYCAPIKGHSYVFWYQQVLKNEFKFLISFQNENVFDETGMPKERFSAKCLPNSPCSLEIQATKLEDSAVYFCASSQSGGSSYEQYFGPGTRLTVT.

The chain recombines TRBV28 with TRBJ2-3, with 10 bases lining up with TRBD1. The CDR3 sequence is 19 residues long. V was clipped by 5 bases and J by 3 bases; unmatched bases: 17. Germline V gene lookup returns CDR1 MDHEN and CDR2 SYDVKM. The CDR3 reads CASSSYRDRGFLGTDTQYF. In DNA form, the CDR3 reads TGTGCCAGCAGTAGCTACCGGGACAGGGGTTTCTTAGGGACAGATACGCAGTATTTT.

J is TRBJ2-3 and V is TRBV5-1, with TRBD1 matching over 9 bases. From germline, CDR1 is SGHRS and CDR2 YFSETQ. The CDR3 is 14 residues long. V shed 4 bases and J 4 bases; nucleotides not matched to a gene: 4. The CDR3 is CASSRTGEPDTQYF. CDR3 DNA sequence: TGCGCCAGCAGCAGGACAGGGGAGCCAGATACGCAGTATTTT.

The chain carries TRBV20-1 and TRBJ2-7; D is uncertain. The CDR3 has 11 amino acids. V was clipped by 3 bases and J by 5 bases, with 8 bases between them. CDR1 and CDR2 (germline): DFQATT, SNEGSKA (reference sequence). CDR3 DNA sequence: TGCAGTGCTAGCCCGCTAGACGAGCAGTACTTC. Its protein is CSASPLDEQYF.

The chain combines TRBV5-4 with TRBJ2-5; 13 positions match TRBD2. This CDR3 comprises 16 residues. The V gene's germline CDR1 is SGHNT and CDR2 YYREEE (reference sequence). V was pared by 0 bases and J by 3 bases, with 2 bases of the junction left unmatched. CDR3 bases: TGTGCCAGCAGCTTGGGAGGACTAGCGGGGGAAGAGACCCAGTACTTC. Its protein product is CASSLGGLAGEETQYF. The full variable domain, rest sourced from reference TRBV5-4 and TRBJ2-5, is ETGVTQSPTHLIKTRGQQVTLRCSSQSGHNTVSWYQQALGQGPQFIFQYYREEENGRGNFPPRFSGLQFPNYSSELNVNALELDDSALYLCASSLGGLAGEETQYFGPGTRLLVL.